This T cell receptor (beta chain) comes out of a study of T-cell memory formation after mild COVID-19 (dated by TCRdb to about 2021). Looking at the study overall: TCR sequence clusters from the two donors were found to be largely donor specific. Two young, previously healthy adult volunteers, one female and one male, were included in the cohort. In a couple of donors, T-cell clones that expanded and contracted after mild COVID-19 were tracked by sequencing TCRalpha and TCRbeta repertoires over time. Beyond this particular receptor, the publication reports: Only a couple of mild cases were covered by the study, and larger cohorts that include severe cases with pre-infection samples were considered necessary. Contracting CD4+ clones were found mainly in CM and EM memory subsets, while CD8+ clones were enriched in EMRA. SARS-CoV-2 specificity was not confirmed for the second-wave clones peaking on day 37. Balanced CD4/CD8 phenotypes were observed for clones contracting from day 15 to 85, whereas a bias towards CD4+ was observed for a second wave of clones expanding from day 15 to 37. The detection of some responding clones in pre-infection memory suggests that pre-existing cross-reactive memory T cells joined the SARS-CoV-2 response.

Ficoll-Paque density gradient centrifugation was used to isolate PBMCs. The CDR3, cysteine through phenylalanine, is 15 amino acids long. Only the CDR3 part of the read is kept: 45 bases, read in frame from the first base. According to the germline V gene (reference sequence), CDR1 reads LNHNV and CDR2 reads YYDKDF. At the junction V is shortened by 0 bases and J by 10 bases, with 16 bases in between. This clonotype was counted between two and nine times. The specificity of this receptor is unknown. Per-base quality was not reported, and no clone a single base away is much larger than it. The sample was run on an Illumina NovaSeq 6000. TCRalpha and TCRbeta cDNA libraries were built by 5'RACE with constant-segment primers, adding sample barcodes and unique molecular identifiers. RNA was extracted from every sample with Trizol reagent. The libraries were amplified in two PCR steps, and the second step added a second sample barcode and Illumina TruSeq adapters. Libraries were sequenced on an Illumina NovaSeq with 2 x 150 bp paired-end reads. In the authors' own workflow: Reads were demultiplexed and collapsed into UMI-guided consensus sequences with migec v1.2.7. Using mixcr v2.1.11, the UMI consensuses were aligned to TRA and TRB V and J templates and assembled into clonotypes. A clonotype was counted as expanded or contracted only when both edgeR and NoisET called the clonotype significant, with the noise models trained on biological replicates. edgeR calls used a false discovery rate-adjusted p below 0.01 and a log2 fold-change threshold of 1. As an exploratory analysis of dynamics, PCA with hierarchical clustering was applied to max-normalized trajectories of the 1000 most abundant clonotypes. Each responding clone was given a CD4 or CD8 phenotype based on the CD4+ and CD8+ repertoires, which had been sequenced separately. The public sequencing data were trimmed at Q25 with fastp and processed into clonotypes with MiXCR by TCRdb, which kept only in-frame beta chains. Duplicate CDR3 protein sequences are folded into a single record with the most common DNA and genes. The V and J calls, along with clone size, are taken from TCRdb and not from the paper's own processing. This sample comprises 450,000 to 650,000 distinct CDR3 sequences, over 15% of them detected only once. Of the sample, approximately 12% is held by the ten largest clones.

The sample consisted of PBMCs or a T cell subset sorted from them (not recorded which). This chain joins TRBV15 to TRBJ2-1; the D gene is perhaps TRBD2, on 6 matching bases. The source is an adult woman who had mild COVID-19 (a few samples of this study predate the infection). The sample titles of this study are shuffled in the database, so cell type and time point are left out; the donor was told from shared clones. The bases read TGTGCCACCAGCAGAGATCAACTAGCTATTCGGGAGCAGTTCTTC. Translated, this gives CATSRDQLAIREQFF.